One and the same sample provided the 15 T cell receptor beta chains below, sequenced in a study of blood T cell repertoires in COVID-19. Clones were sequenced by immunoSEQ multiplex PCR, and TCRdb holds only the in-frame ones, with some missing. Among about 280,000 clones listed, approximately 86% were seen once. The sample comprised PBMCs or T cells enriched from blood (not recorded which). The receptors originated from a woman aged 30 to 39 who had recovered from COVID-19.

V gene TRBV5-4 combines with J gene TRBJ1-6; 9 nucleotides agree with TRBD1. V gave up 1 base and J gave up 6 bases; unmatched junction bases: 5. CDR1 and CDR2 (germline): SGHNT, YYREEE (reference sequence). The CDR3 length is 16 residues. Here the CDR3 reads CASSLPRQGVNSPLHF. The CDR3 DNA is TGTGCCAGCAGCTTGCCAAGACAGGGGGTTAATTCACCCCTCCACTTT.

V is TRBV5-1 and J is TRBJ2-7; 8 bases agree with TRBD1. The CDR3 totals 13 residues. Germline V gene lookup returns CDR1 SGHRS and CDR2 YFSETQ. V shed 1 base, J shed 6 bases, and the junction held 3 bases outside the gene matches. The DNA for the CDR3 is TGCGCCAGCAGCTTGAAGACAGGGGTCGAGCAGTACTTC. Its protein product is CASSLKTGVEQYF.

The gene calls are TRBV18 and TRBJ1-6; no clear D gene. V was cut by 1 base and J by 0 bases, with 10 bases left in between. The germline gives CDR1 KGHSH, CDR2 LQKENI. This CDR3 spans 17 amino acids. The CDR3 spells CASSPLTTSSYNSPLHF. The CDR3 DNA reads as TGTGCCAGCTCACCACTAACTACGAGCTCCTATAATTCACCCCTCCACTTT. The whole variable domain, filled in from reference TRBV18 and TRBJ1-6, reads NAGVMQNPRHLVRRRGQEARLRCSPMKGHSHVYWYRQLPEEGLKFMVYLQKENIIDESGMPKERFSAEFPKEGPSILRIQQVVRGDSAAYFCASSPLTTSSYNSPLHFGNGTRLTVT.

The chain combines TRBV27 with TRBJ2-7, with a weak D call TRBD1 (5 bases). The CDR3 loop spans 12 amino acids. The V end lost 4 bases, the J end lost 6 bases, and 10 bases lay between the germline ends. Germline V gene sequence: CDR1 MNHEY, CDR2 SMNVEV (reference sequence). The CDR3 DNA follows: TGTGCCAGCAGTTACAGGTTCGGCGAGCAGTACTTC. It yields the protein CASSYRFGEQYF.

V is TRBV30 and J is TRBJ2-5, with D possibly matching TRBD2 (5 bases). This CDR3 comprises 20 residues. The V end was cut by 2 bases, the J end by 5 bases, with 33 bases between. The germline gives CDR1 GTSNPN, CDR2 SVGIG (reference sequence). The CDR3 nucleotides read TGTGCCTGGAGTAAACTAACCAACCCCCGCGGCGGGTGGGGTGGTGAGACCCAGTACTTC. Protein product: CAWSKLTNPRGGWGGETQYF.

The chain employs TRBV5-6 and TRBJ2-7; 8 bases match TRBD2. Looked up from germline, CDR1 is SGHDT and CDR2 is YYEEEE. V gave up 6 bases and J gave up 0 bases; unmatched junction bases: 11. This CDR3 region has 16 residues. The CDR3 coding sequence is TGTGCCAGCATAGGACTAGCCGTTGACAGCTCCTACGAGCAGTACTTC. This translates into CASIGLAVDSSYEQYF.

The chain has TRBV25-1 and TRBJ1-4; perhaps TRBD1 as D (6 bases). Germline V gene data show CDR1 as MGHDK and CDR2 as SYGVNS. The CDR3 runs to 12 residues. V lost 7 bases and J lost 10, with 13 bases in between. CDR3 nucleotide sequence: TGTGCCAGCACCACAGGGTTCGGAAAACTGTTTTTT. This codes for CASTTGFGKLFF.

V gene TRBV5-1 combines with J gene TRBJ2-3; TRBD2 is a possible D gene (6 bases). Germline CDR1 is SGHRS and CDR2 is YFSETQ. This CDR3 has 15 amino acids. Trimming took off 0 bases at V and 0 bases at J, with 8 bases between the two ends. CDR3 protein: CASSLVGTSTDTQYF. CDR3 DNA: TGCGCCAGCAGCTTGGTTGGGACTAGCACAGATACGCAGTATTTT.

The V call is TRBV27, the J call TRBJ2-1; 7 bases align to TRBD2. Trimming at V came to 5 bases and at J to 2 bases, leaving 6 bases not matched to a gene. Per the germline V gene, CDR1 is MNHEY and CDR2 is SMNVEV (reference sequence). This CDR3 is built from 15 residues. CDR3 nucleotides: TGTGCCAGCAGTCTTAGCGGGCCCCCCTACAATGAGCAGTTCTTC. Its protein product is CASSLSGPPYNEQFF.

The V and J genes are TRBV9 and TRBJ2-7, with 7 bases lining up with TRBD2. CDR3 size: 14 residues. The germline V gene encodes CDR1 SGDLS and CDR2 YYNGEE. After removal of 0 bases from V and 6 bases from J, the junction contained 6 bases not matched to a gene. DNA for the CDR3: TGTGCCAGCAGCGTAGAGGTGGGAGGGATCGAGCAGTACTTC. This codes for CASSVEVGGIEQYF.

The rearrangement joins TRBV6-5 to TRBJ1-1; D gene ambiguous. CDR3 size: 15 residues. Germline assignment: CDR1 MNHEY and CDR2 SVGAGI. Trimming removed 0 bases from V and 4 bases from J, with 12 bases in between. The CDR3 here is CASSYSFEGGTEAFF. The CDR3 nucleotides read TGTGCCAGCAGTTACTCGTTCGAGGGAGGCACTGAAGCTTTCTTT.

About this clone itself: Within the sample, other DNA sequences also encode this same CDR3. V gene TRBV9 combines with J gene TRBJ2-7; 7 nucleotides agree with TRBD2. This CDR3 spans 14 amino acids. V lost 2 bases, J lost 3 bases, and 5 bases stayed unmatched. The germline gives CDR1 SGDLS, CDR2 YYNGEE. CDR3 sequence reads: CASSVGGSSYEQYF. CDR3 nucleotides: TGTGCCAGCAGCGTGGGGGGGTCGAGCTACGAGCAGTACTTC.

The rearrangement uses TRBV6-5 and TRBJ2-1, with a tentative D call TRBD1 (6 bases). Germline V gives CDR1 MNHEY, CDR2 SVGAGI. V was shortened by 0 bases and J by 7 bases, with 10 bases between the two germline ends. The CDR3 is made up of 14 amino acids. The CDR3 region has the DNA TGTGCCAGCAGTTACTCACTAGGGGGAAATGAGCAGTTCTTC. Protein: CASSYSLGGNEQFF.

This chain joins TRBV28 and TRBJ2-7; unclear D gene. Germline V gives CDR1 MDHEN, CDR2 SYDVKM. V lost 3 bases to trimming and J lost 0 bases, with 18 bases between them. The CDR3 runs to 17 residues. The chain's CDR3 is CASSFLGTNADSYEQYF. For the CDR3, the DNA is TGTGCCAGCAGTTTTTTGGGTACTAATGCTGACTCCTACGAGCAGTACTTC.

This clone appeared a single time. The chain carries TRBV18 and TRBJ2-5; the D gene is possibly TRBD1 (5 bases). This CDR3 is 15 amino acids long. The germline V gene encodes CDR1 KGHSH and CDR2 LQKENI. Trimming cost V 2 bases and J 4 bases, with 14 bases left between them. As DNA, the CDR3 is TGTGCCAGCTCACCAACTGTAGGGGTATCAGAGACCCAGTACTTC. Protein: CASSPTVGVSETQYF.